The 17 T cell receptor beta chains below come from one sample, sequenced in a study of blood T cell repertoires in COVID-19 (dated by TCRdb to the early 2020s). Library method: the immunoSEQ multiplex PCR assay. TCRdb stores this immuneACCESS table with in-frame sequences only. Part of the clones is absent; in the studies checked, under half of the shortfall reflects unresolved V genes, and no reason is known for the rest. The sample table shows roughly 250,000 clones, and around nine tenths are seen once. The top ten constitute about 1.6% of the sample. The sequenced sample was PBMCs or T cells enriched from blood (not recorded which). The source is a woman between 45 and 60 years old who had recovered from COVID-19.

The chain recombines TRBV5-8 with TRBJ1-6, with D hard to call. The CDR3 is made up of 15 amino acids. In germline, CDR1 is SGHTS, CDR2 YDEGEE. The V and J ends lost 5 bases and 8 bases respectively, with 17 bases between them. The DNA for the CDR3 is TGTGCCAGCAGTCCTCTCGGCCCTCGGGATTCACCCCTCCACTTT. Protein: CASSPLGPRDSPLHF.

This chain links TRBV28 with TRBJ1-2; D unclear. The CDR3 spans 16 residues. Germline lookup yields CDR1 MDHEN and CDR2 SYDVKM. Trimming removed 4 bases from V and 4 bases from J, with 19 bases in between. The CDR3 protein is CASSSVGPGSAYGYTF. CDR3 sequence (DNA): TGTGCCAGCAGTTCTGTGGGCCCAGGCAGTGCCTATGGCTACACCTTC.

The J gene is TRBJ2-3, the V gene TRBV9, with D uncertain. The V gene lost 2 bases and the J gene lost 0 bases, with 7 bases spanning the gap. Germline V gene lookup returns CDR1 SGDLS and CDR2 YYNGEE. The CDR3 runs 14 residues. The CDR3 bases are TGTGCCAGCAGCGTTGGGCCTAGCACAGATACGCAGTATTTT. It specifies CASSVGPSTDTQYF.

CDR3 sequence reads: CASSLNTYEQYF. The CDR3 DNA follows: TGTGCCAGCAGCTTAAATACCTACGAGCAGTACTTC. V and J are TRBV7-2 and TRBJ2-7; no firm D call. Germline V gives CDR1 SGHTA, CDR2 FQGNSA. The ends were cut back, 2 bases at V and 2 bases at J, with 4 bases in the middle. The CDR3 contains 12 residues.

The chain joins TRBV7-8 to TRBJ2-2; TRBD2 matches 14 bases. The CDR3 is 15 amino acids. Germline V gene lookup returns CDR1 SGHVS and CDR2 FQNEAQ. The trim removed 7 bases at V and 8 bases at J, leaving 6 bases unmatched. CDR3 coding DNA: TGTGCCAGCAAGGGGACTAGCGGGAGCTGGGGGGAGCTGTTTTTT. As protein: CASKGTSGSWGELFF.

This clone was counted once. The CDR3 bases are TGTGCCAGCAGTCCCCGGGACAGCGGTTTTGACTATGGCTACACCTTC. Translated: CASSPRDSGFDYGYTF. The chain recombines TRBV27 with TRBJ1-2; the match to TRBD1 covers 7 bases. Germline V CDR1 and CDR2: MNHEY, SMNVEV (reference sequence). The CDR3 totals 16 residues. Losses at the gene ends were 5 bases for V and 3 bases for J; bases not matched to a gene: 12.

V gene TRBV28 combines with J gene TRBJ1-5; unclear D gene. This CDR3 is 15 amino acids long. Germline loops: CDR1 MDHEN, CDR2 SYDVKM. With 2 bases removed from V and 5 bases from J, the gap between germline ends came to 13 bases. The DNA for the CDR3 is TGTGCCAGCAGTTTAAAAACAGTTCCCGATCAGCCCCAGCATTTT. Residues: CASSLKTVPDQPQHF.

The chain couples TRBV30 to TRBJ1-5; D remains ambiguous. Trimming took off 0 bases at V and 7 bases at J, with 10 bases between the two ends. Per germline, CDR1 GTSNPN and CDR2 SVGIG (reference sequence). The CDR3 runs to 13 residues. Here the CDR3 reads CAWSVSPIQPQHF. The CDR3 DNA reads as TGTGCCTGGAGTGTTTCCCCAATCCAGCCCCAGCATTTT.

The table lists this clone with a count of one. The chain links TRBV15 to TRBJ2-6; maybe TRBD2 (6 bases). V lost 1 base, J lost 1 base, and 8 bases lay in between. The CDR3 has 16 residues. Looked up from germline, CDR1 is LNHNV and CDR2 is YYDKDF (reference sequence). CDR3 sequence reads: CATSRGGTSGANVLTF. The DNA of the CDR3 is TGTGCCACCAGCAGAGGCGGGACTTCTGGGGCCAACGTCCTGACTTTC.

The chain is built from TRBV28 and TRBJ2-1; possibly TRBD1 for D (6 bases). This CDR3 is built from 14 residues. CDR1 is MDHEN, CDR2 SYDVKM, per germline. The V gene lost 1 base and the J gene lost 10 bases, with 14 bases spanning the gap. The CDR3 loop is CASSLSPSQGEQFF. CDR3 in DNA: TGTGCCAGCAGTTTATCCCCTTCCCAGGGGGAGCAGTTCTTC. Drawing the rest from reference TRBV28 and TRBJ2-1, the complete variable domain is DVKVTQSSRYLVKRTGEKVFLECVQDMDHENMFWYRQDPGLGLRLIYFSYDVKMKEKGDIPEGYSVSREKKERFSLILESASTNQTSMYLCASSLSPSQGEQFFGPGTRLTVL.

About this clone itself: Other nucleotide sequences in the sample specify the same CDR3. This chain uses TRBV30 with TRBJ1-5; tentatively, D is TRBD1 (6 bases). Trimming took off 3 bases at V and 4 bases at J, with 10 bases between the two ends. The V gene's germline CDR1 is GTSNPN and CDR2 SVGIG (reference sequence). This CDR3 spans 13 amino acids. The CDR3 reads CAWSPDRNQPQHF. CDR3 in DNA: TGTGCCTGGAGCCCTGACAGGAATCAGCCCCAGCATTTT.

This chain connects TRBV4-1 to TRBJ2-1; TRBD1 aligns across 7 bases. Germline values: CDR1 MGHRA, CDR2 YSYEKL. This CDR3 is 15 amino acids long. V lost 3 bases and J lost 6; bases outside the gene matches: 8. Here the CDR3 DNA reads TGCGCCAGCAGCCATATAGGGGGCGTCTCCAATGAGCAGTTCTTC. Translating gives CASSHIGGVSNEQFF.

The chain carries TRBV28 and TRBJ1-6; 7 nucleotides align to TRBD1. CDR1 is MDHEN and CDR2 is SYDVKM in the germline V gene. The V gene end was trimmed by 3 bases and the J gene end by 8 bases; junction bases not matched to a gene: 19. This CDR3 is 19 amino acids long. The CDR3 DNA is TGTGCCAGCAGTTTCTTTCGGCAGGGGGAAATTTTAGTGGATTCACCCCTCCACTTT. Amino acids: CASSFFRQGEILVDSPLHF.

The chain links TRBV27 to TRBJ1-4, with TRBD1 matching 12 bases. J gave up 7 bases and V 5 bases, and 5 bases lay outside the gene matches. In germline, CDR1 is MNHEY, CDR2 SMNVEV (reference sequence). This CDR3 has 15 amino acids. CDR3 sequence: CASSGEGQGAEKLFF. In DNA, the CDR3 is TGTGCCAGCAGTGGAGAGGGACAGGGGGCTGAAAAACTGTTTTTT. Supplemented by reference TRBV27 and TRBJ1-4, the full variable domain reads EAQVTQNPRYLITVTGKKLTVTCSQNMNHEYMSWYRQDPGLGLRQIYYSMNVEVTDKGDVPEGYKVSRKEKRNFPLILESPSPNQTSLYFCASSGEGQGAEKLFFGSGTQLSVL.

The chain carries TRBV19 and TRBJ1-6, with D perhaps matching TRBD1 (5 bases). Germline values: CDR1 LNHDA, CDR2 SQIVND (reference sequence). The CDR3 contains 16 residues. Trimming cost V 6 bases and J 0 bases, with 12 bases left between them. Here the CDR3 DNA reads TGTGCCAGTAGGGGGGAGGAAAGCTCCTATAATTCACCCCTCCACTTT. Its translation is CASRGEESSYNSPLHF. The entire variable domain, with the rest obtained from reference TRBV19 and TRBJ1-6, is as follows: DGGITQSPKYLFRKEGQNVTLSCEQNLNHDAMYWYRQDPGQGLRLIYYSQIVNDFQKGDIAEGYSVSREKKESFPLTVTSAQKNPTAFYLCASRGEESSYNSPLHFGNGTRLTVT.

This sequence joins TRBV10-3 and TRBJ2-5, with 9 bases aligning to TRBD2. CDR1 and CDR2 (germline): ENHRY, SYGVKD. This CDR3 comprises 14 residues. J was trimmed by 2 bases and V by 6 bases; bases with no gene match: 4. The CDR3 nucleotides read TGTGCCATCAGAGTGACTAGCGGACAAGAGACCCAGTACTTC. This encodes CAIRVTSGQETQYF.

The chain recombines TRBV3-1 (or the pseudogene TRBV3-2) with TRBJ2-7, with D perhaps matching TRBD2 (5 bases). Germline assignment: CDR1 LGHDT and CDR2 YNNKEL (reference sequence). V lost 0 bases and J 3 bases, leaving 15 bases between the germline ends. This CDR3 has 16 amino acids. The CDR3 region is CASSQDEAVVGYEQYF. The CDR3 region has the DNA TGTGCCAGCAGCCAAGATGAAGCGGTTGTGGGCTACGAGCAGTACTTC.